The sequence of this T cell receptor beta chain was determined in a study of technical replicates of blood from a few donors. The V end was cut by 0 bases, the J end by 3 bases, with 5 bases between. The CDR3 runs 13 residues. Germline CDR1 SEHNR, CDR2 FQNEAQ (reference sequence). Data came from immunoSEQ multiplex PCR; TCRdb stores just in-frame clones and leaves some out. The profile shows about 80,000 clones, about 97% of them singletons. The clonotype originates from a human donor in good health. The material sequenced was T cells isolated from PBMCs. The rearrangement joins TRBV7-9 to TRBJ1-2, with a tentative D call TRBD1 (5 bases). The CDR3 DNA reads as TGTGCCAGCAGCTTAGCAGGGGACTATGGCTACACCTTC. Amino acids: CASSLAGDYGYTF.